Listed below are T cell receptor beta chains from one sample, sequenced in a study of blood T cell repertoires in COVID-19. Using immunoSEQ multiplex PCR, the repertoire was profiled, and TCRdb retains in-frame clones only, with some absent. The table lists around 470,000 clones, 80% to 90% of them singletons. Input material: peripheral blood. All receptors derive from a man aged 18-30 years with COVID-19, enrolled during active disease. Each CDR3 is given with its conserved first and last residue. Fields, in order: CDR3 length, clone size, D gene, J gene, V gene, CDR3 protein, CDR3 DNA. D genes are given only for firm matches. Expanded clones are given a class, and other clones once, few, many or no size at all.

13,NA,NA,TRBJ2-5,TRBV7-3,CASSLGAQGTQYF,TGTGCCAGCAGCTTAGGAGCCCAGGGGACCCAGTACTTC
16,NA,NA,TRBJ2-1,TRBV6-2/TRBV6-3,CASSWQGAPPYNEQFF,TGTGCCAGCAGTTGGCAGGGTGCCCCTCCCTACAATGAGCAGTTCTTC
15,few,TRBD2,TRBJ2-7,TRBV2,CASRTGLAGNYEQYF,TGTGCCAGCAGAACTGGACTAGCGGGAAACTACGAGCAGTACTTC
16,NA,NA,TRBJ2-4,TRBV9,CASSVGQGTAKNIQYF,TGTGCCAGCAGCGTAGGACAAGGAACAGCCAAAAACATTCAGTACTTC
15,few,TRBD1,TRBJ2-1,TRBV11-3,CASSSRQGKNNEQFF,TGTGCCAGCAGCTCTCGACAGGGGAAGAACAATGAGCAGTTCTTC
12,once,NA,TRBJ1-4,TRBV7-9,CASSPGRGKLFF,TGTGCCAGCAGCCCTGGCAGGGGAAAACTGTTTTTT
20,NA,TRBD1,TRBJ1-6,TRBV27,CASSPTLAGTGGVYNSPLHF,TGTGCCAGCAGTCCGACATTGGCCGGGACAGGGGGCGTTTATAATTCACCCCTCCACTTT
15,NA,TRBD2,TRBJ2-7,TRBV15,CATSRDRGTSLEQYF,TGTGCCACCAGCAGAGATCGGGGGACTAGCCTCGAGCAGTACTTC
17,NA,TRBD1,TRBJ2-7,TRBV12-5,CASGFSLSRGQSYEQYF,TGTGCTAGTGGTTTTTCTCTGAGTCGGGGACAGTCCTACGAGCAGTACTTC
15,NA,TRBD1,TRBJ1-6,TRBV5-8,CASSWIGQVDSPLHF,TGTGCCAGCAGCTGGATTGGACAGGTCGATTCACCCCTCCACTTT
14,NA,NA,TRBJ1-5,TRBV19,CASSIAVSNQPQHF,TGTGCCAGTAGTATAGCCGTAAGCAATCAGCCCCAGCATTTT
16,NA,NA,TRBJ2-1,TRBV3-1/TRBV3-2,CASSQDYGYSYNEQFF,TGTGCCAGCAGCCAAGATTACGGGTACTCCTACAATGAGCAGTTCTTC
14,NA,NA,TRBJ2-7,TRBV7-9,CASSWRDRTYEQYF,TGTGCCAGCAGCTGGAGGGACAGAACCTACGAGCAGTACTTC
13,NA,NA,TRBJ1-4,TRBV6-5,CASTSTTNEKLFF,TGTGCCAGCACGAGCACCACTAATGAAAAACTGTTTTTT
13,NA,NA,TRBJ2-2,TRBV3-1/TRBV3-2,CASSQALTGELFF,TGTGCCAGCAGCCAGGCCCTCACCGGGGAGCTGTTTTTT
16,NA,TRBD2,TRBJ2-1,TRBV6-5,CASSYSTSGRDNEQFF,TGTGCCAGCAGTTACTCGACTAGCGGGAGGGACAATGAGCAGTTCTTC
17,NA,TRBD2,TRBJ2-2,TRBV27,CASSSGLAASRSGELFF,TGTGCCAGCAGTTCGGGACTAGCAGCCTCGCGTAGTGGGGAGCTGTTTTTT
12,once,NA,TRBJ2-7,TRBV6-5,CASRTGFYEQYF,TGTGCCAGCAGAACCGGGTTCTACGAGCAGTACTTC
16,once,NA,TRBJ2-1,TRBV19,CASRLEGGNPYNEQFF,TGTGCCAGCCGACTAGAGGGAGGCAACCCTTACAATGAGCAGTTCTTC
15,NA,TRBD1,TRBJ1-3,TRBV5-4,CASSSGQGNGNTIYF,TGTGCCAGCAGCTCGGGACAGGGAAACGGAAACACCATATATTTT
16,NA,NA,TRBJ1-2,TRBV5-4,CASSHAARKSGYGYTF,TGTGCCAGCAGCCACGCCGCGAGGAAGTCCGGGTATGGCTACACCTTC
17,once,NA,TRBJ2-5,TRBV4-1,CASSRVYGRGPQETQYF,TGCGCCAGCAGCCGAGTGTATGGCCGGGGTCCCCAAGAGACCCAGTACTTC
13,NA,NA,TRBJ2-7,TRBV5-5,CASSTGRRLEQYF,TGTGCCAGCAGCACAGGACGTCGCCTGGAGCAGTACTTC
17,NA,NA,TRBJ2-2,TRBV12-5,CASGWGKEGQNTGELFF,TGTGCTAGTGGTTGGGGGAAGGAGGGGCAGAACACCGGGGAGCTGTTTTTT
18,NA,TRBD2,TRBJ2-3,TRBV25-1,CASSDPPGTSGRVDTQYF,TGTGCCAGCAGTGACCCCCCCGGGACTAGCGGGAGAGTAGATACGCAGTATTTT
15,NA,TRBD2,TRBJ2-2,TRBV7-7,CASSSGLAVTGELFF,TGTGCTAGCAGCTCCGGACTAGCGGTCACCGGGGAGCTGTTTTTT
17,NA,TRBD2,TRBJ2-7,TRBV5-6,CASSFLTGTNPFYEQYF,TGTGCCAGCAGCTTTCTTACCGGGACTAATCCCTTCTACGAGCAGTACTTC
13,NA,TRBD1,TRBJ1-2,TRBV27,CASRNVQGYGYTF,TGTGCCAGCAGAAACGTACAGGGGTATGGCTACACCTTC
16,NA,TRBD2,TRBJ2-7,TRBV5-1,CASSLLPGTSGDEQYF,TGCGCCAGCAGCTTGTTACCCGGGACTAGCGGGGACGAGCAGTACTTC
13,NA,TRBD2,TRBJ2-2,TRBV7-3,CASSLAGAGELFF,TGTGCCAGCAGCCTAGCGGGAGCCGGGGAGCTGTTTTTT
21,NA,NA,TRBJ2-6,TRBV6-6,CASSYKNPKAGVALGANVLTF,TGTGCCAGCAGCTACAAGAACCCGAAGGCAGGGGTGGCTCTCGGGGCCAACGTCCTGACTTTC
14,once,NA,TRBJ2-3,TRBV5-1,CASLRAGGTDTQYF,TGCGCCAGCCTGCGAGCTGGTGGCACAGATACGCAGTATTTT
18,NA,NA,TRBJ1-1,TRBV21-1,CASSKAPATGDMNTEAFF,TGTGCCAGCAGCAAAGCCCCTGCTACAGGGGATATGAACACTGAAGCTTTCTTT
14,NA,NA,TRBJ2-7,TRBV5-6,CASSRGGLSYEQYF,TGTGCCAGCAGCAGGGGGGGCCTCTCCTACGAGCAGTACTTC
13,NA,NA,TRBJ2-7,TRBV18,CASSPYPVNEQYF,TGTGCCAGCTCACCATACCCAGTTAACGAGCAGTACTTC
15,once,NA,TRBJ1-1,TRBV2,CASKYQGFSGTEAFF,TGTGCCAGCAAGTATCAGGGTTTTTCGGGCACTGAAGCTTTCTTT
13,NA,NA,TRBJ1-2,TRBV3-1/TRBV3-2,CASSQARLYGYTF,TGTGCCAGCAGCCAAGCCAGGTTGTATGGCTACACCTTC
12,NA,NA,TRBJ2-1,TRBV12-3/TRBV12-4,CASSLRVNEQFF,TGTGCCAGCAGTTTACGGGTCAATGAGCAGTTCTTC
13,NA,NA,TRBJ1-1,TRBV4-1,CASSQVGNTEAFF,TGCGCCAGCAGCCAAGTCGGGAACACTGAAGCTTTCTTT